This TCR beta chain comes out of a study of T-cell memory formation after mild COVID-19. Study-wide points: The appearance of some responding clones in pre-infection memory suggested that cross-reactive memory joined. Nothing confirmed that second-wave clones peaking on day 37 were specific for SARS-CoV-2.

Germline V gives CDR1 DFQATT, CDR2 SNEGSKA (reference sequence). V was pared by 4 bases and J by 9 bases, with 8 bases of the junction left unmatched. The CDR3 totals 12 residues. Via MiXCR, TCRdb re-called the 5' RACE reads, giving one row per CDR3 protein. Here the sample spans approximately 260,000 distinct CDR3 sequences, about 17% being singletons. Concerning this clonotype itself: Its matching antigen is unknown.

This sequence was found in a man between 18 and 35 years old who had mild COVID-19 (a few samples of this study predate the infection). Cell type and time point are not known. The rearrangement joins TRBV20-1 to TRBJ1-2; 7 nucleotides match TRBD1. Sequencing used PBMCs or a T cell subset sorted from them (not recorded which). The CDR3 is CSATGQVRRYTF. The CDR3 bases are TGCAGTGCTACCGGACAGGTCAGGCGCTACACCTTC.